A selection of T cell receptor beta chains follows, all from one sample in a study of T cell responses to AZD1222 COVID-19 vaccine. The protocol was immunoSEQ multiplex PCR, while the TCRdb copy is restricted to in-frame clones and leaves out a portion. The table lists 150,000 or so clones, almost 95% of them singletons. The sequences come from peripheral blood, collected 28 days after the second AZD1222 dose. These TCRs come from an adult who received the AZD1222 COVID-19 vaccine. CDR3s include the opening cysteine and the closing phenylalanine or tryptophan. A D gene is named only where the DNA matches it firmly. Part of the rows lack a size; the others show once, few, many or a class for expanded clones.

D: .
J: TRBJ1-1
size: .
V: TRBV12-3/TRBV12-4
CDR3: CASSFGGNTEAFF
DNA: TGTGCCAGCAGTTTTGGGGGGAACACTGAAGCTTTCTTT

D: TRBD1
J: TRBJ1-1
size: .
V: TRBV29-1
CDR3: CSARDRGRHTEAFF
DNA: TGCAGCGCCCGGGACAGGGGGCGGCACACTGAAGCTTTCTTT

D: .
J: TRBJ2-2
size: .
V: TRBV10-3
CDR3: CAISESKPNTGELFF
DNA: TGTGCCATCAGTGAGTCCAAGCCCAACACCGGGGAGCTGTTTTTT

D: .
J: TRBJ1-3
size: .
V: TRBV29-1
CDR3: CSVDLGGNTIYF
DNA: TGCAGCGTTGACTTGGGTGGAAACACCATATATTTT

D: TRBD2
J: TRBJ2-3
size: .
V: TRBV4-1
CDR3: CASSQDPPGGPTDTQYF
DNA: TGCGCCAGCAGCCAAGATCCACCGGGAGGGCCCACAGATACGCAGTATTTT

D: .
J: TRBJ2-1
size: once
V: TRBV3-1/TRBV3-2
CDR3: CASSQGIGTGNEQFF
DNA: TGTGCCAGCAGCCAAGGGATCGGAACCGGCAATGAGCAGTTCTTC

D: .
J: TRBJ1-5
size: once
V: TRBV19
CDR3: CASSIGPGGNQPQHF
DNA: TGTGCCAGTAGTATAGGGCCTGGGGGCAATCAGCCCCAGCATTTT

D: .
J: TRBJ1-3
size: .
V: TRBV19
CDR3: CASGRESSGNTIYF
DNA: TGTGCCAGTGGCCGGGAGAGCTCTGGAAACACCATATATTTT

D: TRBD1
J: TRBJ1-5
size: .
V: TRBV19
CDR3: CASRRQGDQPQHF
DNA: TGTGCCAGTAGAAGACAGGGGGATCAGCCCCAGCATTTT

D: TRBD1
J: TRBJ2-7
size: once
V: TRBV5-1
CDR3: CASTFPGQGDFPYEQYF
DNA: TGCGCCAGCACCTTTCCGGGACAGGGGGATTTCCCCTACGAGCAGTACTTC

D: .
J: TRBJ2-7
size: .
V: TRBV6-5
CDR3: CASSYSPYEQYF
DNA: TGTGCCAGCAGTTACTCGCCCTACGAGCAGTACTTC

D: .
J: TRBJ1-1
size: .
V: TRBV5-6
CDR3: CASTPRRTLNTEAFF
DNA: TGTGCCAGCACGCCCCGCCGGACGCTGAACACTGAAGCTTTCTTT

D: .
J: TRBJ2-7
size: .
V: TRBV11-3
CDR3: CASSPGAGSYEQYF
DNA: TGTGCCAGCAGCCCTGGAGCAGGATCCTACGAGCAGTACTTC

D: .
J: TRBJ2-2
size: .
V: TRBV5-1
CDR3: CASSLVPQPSSTGELFF
DNA: TGCGCCAGCAGCTTGGTGCCTCAACCCTCGAGCACCGGGGAGCTGTTTTTT

D: .
J: TRBJ2-2
size: .
V: TRBV10-2
CDR3: CASRDSQILELFF
DNA: TGCGCCAGCAGGGACTCCCAAATTCTGGAGCTGTTTTTT

D: .
J: TRBJ2-5
size: .
V: TRBV19
CDR3: CASSAIHGKTQYF
DNA: TGTGCCAGTAGTGCCATTCATGGGAAGACCCAGTACTTC

D: .
J: TRBJ2-5
size: .
V: TRBV7-2
CDR3: CASSLVSQETQYF
DNA: TGTGCCAGCAGCTTAGTCAGTCAAGAGACCCAGTACTTC

D: .
J: TRBJ2-7
size: .
V: TRBV2
CDR3: CASGGTHREQYF
DNA: TGTGCCAGCGGGGGGACTCACCGGGAGCAGTACTTC

D: .
J: TRBJ2-7
size: .
V: TRBV23-1
CDR3: CASSQLALFSYEQYF
DNA: TGCGCCAGCAGTCAACTAGCCCTCTTCTCCTACGAGCAGTACTTC

D: TRBD1
J: TRBJ1-3
size: .
V: TRBV28
CDR3: CASMSGQPGNTIYF
DNA: TGTGCCAGCATGTCGGGACAGCCAGGAAACACCATATATTTT

D: .
J: TRBJ1-1
size: many
V: TRBV2
CDR3: CASSVDINTEAFF
DNA: TGTGCCAGCAGTGTGGACATAAACACTGAAGCTTTCTTT

D: .
J: TRBJ1-1
size: .
V: TRBV28
CDR3: CASSLRQAMNTEAFF
DNA: TGTGCCAGCAGTCTCCGACAGGCGATGAACACTGAAGCTTTCTTT

D: TRBD1
J: TRBJ2-7
size: .
V: TRBV19
CDR3: CASSRGQGYEQYF
DNA: TGTGCCAGTAGTAGAGGACAGGGATACGAGCAGTACTTC

D: .
J: TRBJ2-7
size: .
V: TRBV25-1
CDR3: CASSGDGARSYEQYF
DNA: TGTGCCAGCTCCGGGGACGGGGCGAGGTCCTACGAGCAGTACTTC

D: .
J: TRBJ2-7
size: .
V: TRBV6-9
CDR3: CASSLGLDGDEQYF
DNA: TGTGCCAGCTCCCTGGGGCTAGACGGCGACGAGCAGTACTTC

D: .
J: TRBJ2-1
size: .
V: TRBV30
CDR3: CAWTPRASNEQFF
DNA: TGTGCCTGGACTCCTCGGGCCAGCAATGAGCAGTTCTTC